The 21 T cell receptor beta chains below all came from one sample that was sequenced in a study of memory CD4+ T cells and cytomegalovirus serostatus. TCRdb's table, derived via immunoSEQ multiplex PCR, lists solely in-frame clones and lacks some. The data contain around 62,000 clones, about 78% of them seen just once; the ten biggest clones take up around 4.5%. Single viable CD3+CD4+CD8-CD45RO+ cells were sorted as the memory CD4+ T cells. The sequenced sample consisted of memory CD4+ T cells from blood. The receptors stem from an adult in good health and CMV-seropositive.

The genes are TRBV4-1 and TRBJ1-3; no reliable D call. The CDR3 runs 17 residues. Germline CDR1 MGHRA, CDR2 YSYEKL. V shed 1 base and J shed 0 bases, with 13 bases lying between them. The CDR3 DNA sequence: TGCGCCAGCAGCCAAGGGGCAGGTTCGAGCTCTGGAAACACCATATATTTT. Translating it yields CASSQGAGSSSGNTIYF.

V is TRBV4-1 and J is TRBJ2-3; D call uncertain. The V gene lost 1 base and the J gene lost 6 bases, with 8 bases spanning the gap. The germline CDR1 and CDR2 sequences are MGHRA and YSYEKL. The CDR3 is 13 amino acids. The CDR3 coding sequence is TGCGCCAGCAGCCAAGGACTCCTCGATACGCAGTATTTT. Translated: CASSQGLLDTQYF.

The CDR3 spells CASTPDRATVIQYF. CDR3 in DNA: TGTGCCAGCACCCCGGACAGGGCGACCGTGATCCAGTACTTC. V gene TRBV11-2 combines with J gene TRBJ2-5; TRBD1 matches 8 bases. The germline gives CDR1 SGHAT, CDR2 FQNNGV. CDR3 length: 14 amino acids. V shed 7 bases and J 10 bases; nucleotides not matched to a gene: 14.

This clone was detected only once. The V gene is TRBV5-1, the J gene TRBJ1-4; 8 positions match TRBD1. This CDR3 contains 15 residues. V was clipped by 0 bases and J by 5 bases; unmatched bases: 3. Germline CDR1 reads SGHRS; CDR2 reads YFSETQ. CDR3: CASSLDGTGNEKLFF. CDR3 coding DNA: TGCGCCAGCAGCTTGGATGGGACAGGCAATGAAAAACTGTTTTTT.

The CDR3 DNA is TGTGCCAGCAGACCTCACCAAGGGTATTACGAGCAGTACTTC. It codes for CASRPHQGYYEQYF. J is TRBJ2-7 and V is TRBV6-5; D not resolved. The CDR3 length is 14 residues. V dropped 6 bases and J dropped 4 bases, with 16 bases sitting between them. CDR1 is MNHEY and CDR2 is SVGAGI in the germline V gene.

This chain links TRBV9 with TRBJ2-5, with D perhaps TRBD2 (6 bases). The CDR3 consists of 14 residues. V lost 0 bases, J lost 5 bases, and 11 bases lay in between. Germline assignment: CDR1 SGDLS and CDR2 YYNGEE. CDR3 nucleotides: TGTGCCAGCAGCGTAGGGAGGGTAGGGGAGACCCAGTACTTC. Protein product: CASSVGRVGETQYF.

The chain couples TRBV10-3 to TRBJ1-2; perhaps TRBD1 as D (5 bases). V was trimmed by 7 bases and J by 5 bases, leaving 14 bases between them. The CDR3 length is 13 residues. The germline V gene encodes CDR1 ENHRY and CDR2 SYGVKD. The CDR3 region is CAIKQALGYGYTF. DNA of the CDR3: TGTGCCATCAAACAGGCCCTGGGGTATGGCTACACCTTC.

This rearrangement joins TRBV9 to TRBJ2-7; TRBD1 aligns across 9 bases. The germline CDR1 and CDR2 sequences are SGDLS and YYNGEE. With V trimmed by 3 bases and J by 3 bases, 4 bases remained unmatched. The CDR3 consists of 14 residues. CDR3 DNA: TGTGCCAGCAGCGCCGGGACAGGGTTCTACGAGCAGTACTTC. Translation: CASSAGTGFYEQYF.

V and J are TRBV7-8 and TRBJ1-2; TRBD1 agrees at 7 bases. Germline CDR1 reads SGHVS; CDR2 reads FQNEAQ. V was pared by 5 bases and J by 1 base, with 4 bases of the junction left unmatched. This CDR3 has 14 residues. The CDR3 reads CASSLDRHNYGYTF. As DNA, the CDR3 is TGTGCCAGCAGCCTGGACAGGCATAACTATGGCTACACCTTC.

This clone was counted many times. The chain uses TRBV2 and TRBJ1-4; 10 nucleotides agree with TRBD1. In germline, CDR1 is SNHLY, CDR2 FYNNEI. This CDR3 region has 15 residues. Trimming took 7 bases from V and 8 from J; bases not matched to a gene: 10. The CDR3 sequence: CASTRQGARREKLFF. In nucleotides, the CDR3 is TGTGCCAGCACGCGACAGGGGGCTCGCCGGGAAAAACTGTTTTTT.

The chain uses TRBV28 and TRBJ1-2, with TRBD1 identical over 7 bases. CDR3 length equals 15 residues. Looked up from germline, CDR1 is MDHEN and CDR2 is SYDVKM. Trimming cost V 4 bases and J 4 bases; bases outside gene matches: 9. The CDR3 bases are TGTGCCAGCAGTTCCCACGACAGGGTAGGCTATGGCTACACCTTC. This encodes CASSSHDRVGYGYTF.

The CDR3 is CASSSPASGRAGEQFF. In DNA, the CDR3 is TGTGCCAGCAGTTCCCCTGCTAGCGGGAGGGCCGGTGAGCAGTTCTTC. This chain links TRBV27 with TRBJ2-1, with TRBD2 matching over 12 bases. Germline CDR1 and CDR2: MNHEY and SMNVEV (reference sequence). J was trimmed by 9 bases and V by 4 bases; bases with no gene match: 10. The CDR3 loop spans 16 amino acids.

CDR3 in DNA: TGCGCCAGCAGCTTGGCCGGGACAGCCAAGTTAGCTAACTATGGCTACACCTTC. Its translation is CASSLAGTAKLANYGYTF. V usage is TRBV5-1 and J usage is TRBJ1-2; TRBD1 agrees at 7 bases. The ends lost 0 bases at V and 0 bases at J; junction bases unmatched: 11. CDR1 SGHRS and CDR2 YFSETQ come from the germline V gene. The CDR3 covers 18 residues.

This chain uses TRBV5-6 with TRBJ1-4; 8 nucleotides line up with TRBD1. The length of the CDR3 is 16 residues. Unmatched junction bases numbered 7, after V lost 4 bases and J lost 2 bases. Germline loops: CDR1 SGHDT, CDR2 YYEEEE. CDR3 in amino acids: CASSTWTGRTNEKLFF. In DNA, the CDR3 is TGTGCCAGCAGCACCTGGACAGGGCGGACTAATGAAAAACTGTTTTTT. The full variable domain, rest sourced from reference TRBV5-6 and TRBJ1-4, is DAGVTQSPTHLIKTRGQQVTLRCSPKSGHDTVSWYQQALGQGPQFIFQYYEEEERQRGNFPDRFSGHQFPNYSSELNVNALLLGDSALYLCASSTWTGRTNEKLFFGSGTQLSVL.

J is TRBJ2-3 and V is TRBV7-3; D possibly uses TRBD1 or TRBD2 (5 bases each). V was clipped by 1 base and J by 4 bases, with 12 bases between them. The CDR3 consists of 15 residues. Germline V gene sequence: CDR1 SGHTA, CDR2 FQGTGA. In DNA, the CDR3 is TGTGCCAGCAGCTTAATTGGGGACGGGGCAGATACGCAGTATTTT. Protein sequence: CASSLIGDGADTQYF.

This chain connects TRBV7-9 to TRBJ2-7; TRBD1 or TRBD2 may be the D gene (5 bases each). V shed 3 bases and J shed 2 bases, with 11 bases lying between them. CDR1 is SEHNR and CDR2 is FQNEAQ in the germline V gene (reference sequence). This CDR3 region has 14 residues. The CDR3: CASSLGVGAYEQYF. CDR3 DNA sequence: TGTGCCAGCAGCTTGGGGGTGGGGGCCTACGAGCAGTACTTC. The complete variable domain, with remaining parts taken from reference TRBV7-9 and TRBJ2-7, reads DTGVSQNPRHKITKRGQNVTFRCDPISEHNRLYWYRQTLGQGPEFLTYFQNEAQLEKSRLLSDRFSAERPKGSFSTLEIQRTEQGDSAMYLCASSLGVGAYEQYFGPGTRLTVT.

V usage is TRBV2 and J usage is TRBJ2-1, with D maybe TRBD1 (6 bases). Germline loops: CDR1 SNHLY, CDR2 FYNNEI. The CDR3 totals 12 residues. The ends were cut back, 5 bases at V and 7 bases at J, with 9 bases in the middle. The CDR3 coding sequence is TGTGCCAGCAGTACAGGGAAGAATGAGCAGTTCTTC. This gives the protein CASSTGKNEQFF.

This chain uses TRBV4-2 with TRBJ2-7, with D possibly matching TRBD2 (5 bases). CDR3 length equals 16 residues. V lost 4 bases and J lost 4, with 20 bases in between. Per germline, CDR1 LGHNA and CDR2 YNFKEQ. CDR3 DNA sequence: TGTGCCAGCAGCCCCCCTAGCTATAAAGTAGCGTACGAGCAGTACTTC. This gives the protein CASSPPSYKVAYEQYF.

The gene calls are TRBV5-6 and TRBJ1-5; D remains unclear. CDR3 size: 12 residues. Trimming pared 0 bases from V and 5 bases from J, leaving 3 bases between. Germline values: CDR1 SGHDT, CDR2 YYEEEE. In nucleotides, the CDR3 is TGTGCCAGCAGCTTGGGGGATCAGCCCCAGCATTTT. As protein: CASSLGDQPQHF.

The chain couples TRBV7-6 to TRBJ1-1; D not certain. Looked up from germline, CDR1 is SGHVS and CDR2 is FNYEAQ. The CDR3 sequence is 14 residues long. Trimming stripped 1 base from V and 1 base from J, with 7 bases between. The CDR3 spells CASSLGNGNTEAFF. The CDR3 DNA is TGTGCCAGCAGCTTAGGCAACGGGAACACTGAAGCTTTCTTT.

The chain links TRBV7-9 to TRBJ2-6; 7 positions match TRBD1. The CDR3 contains 17 residues. The germline V gene has CDR1 SEHNR and CDR2 FQNEAQ (reference sequence). V lost 0 bases to trimming and J lost 0 bases; unmatched junction nucleotides: 2. CDR3 nucleotides: TGTGCCAGCAGCTTAGCGGCAGGGGGCTCTGGGGCCAACGTCCTGACTTTC. This gives the protein CASSLAAGGSGANVLTF.